The entry below gives a single T cell receptor (beta chain) sequence along with its context. The antigen remains undetermined. The junction differs from germline at one of its ends, possibly a read error. A modified ARM-PCR protocol with three rounds of nested PCR amplified TCRbeta. TCRdb reprocessed the multiplex PCR reads with MiXCR, giving one entry per CDR3 protein. This table has fewer than 120,000 distinct CDR3 sequences, about 80% appearing once. The data are from a study of tumor and adjacent non-tumor tissue in lung cancer. Findings and limits, study-wide: Significantly higher TCR diversity was found in tumor than normal lung. Tumor repertoires had a smaller top 100 clone share than normal lung. Higher tumor TCR diversity was associated with shorter survival.

This sample's RNA came from whole unsorted tissue. This CDR3 is built from 14 residues. Germline lookup yields CDR1 SGHRS and CDR2 YFSETQ. Sample: lung tumor tissue. The genes are TRBV5-1 and TRBJ2-5; D not certain. The TCR sequence derives from a man between 65 and 79 years old with non-small cell lung cancer. Here the CDR3 DNA reads TGCGTCAGCAGCCGAGCACGGGTAGAGGAGACCCAGTACTTC. Protein: CVSSRARVEETQYF.